Given below is one TCR beta chain in context. The germline gives CDR1 LGHNA, CDR2 YNFKEQ. Germline trimming cut 0 bases from V and 4 bases from J; bases unmatched to any gene: 8. The CDR3 is 18 residues long. This sample was included in a study of control samples from healthy donors and cancer patients. Using immunoSEQ multiplex PCR, the repertoire was profiled, and TCRdb retains in-frame clones only, with some absent. The data show about 34,000 clones, roughly nine tenths seen once. The clonotype was recovered from a middle-aged woman with lung cancer. The sample was PBMCs. The chain combines TRBV4-2 with TRBJ2-3, with 12 nucleotides matching TRBD2. The CDR3: CASSQDASGGAGADTQYF. The CDR3 DNA sequence: TGTGCCAGCAGCCAAGATGCTAGCGGGGGGGCGGGCGCAGATACGCAGTATTTT.